The entry below describes one T cell receptor beta chain. These data come from a study of shared clonotypes between healthy human individuals. Healthy and HIV-negative, the adult donors had no recent acute infections or vaccinations. Within Nashville, Tennessee resided all donors, each a Caucasian adult. The protocol was immunoSEQ multiplex PCR, while the TCRdb copy is restricted to in-frame clones and leaves out a portion. This table has millions of clones, just over 90% appearing once. This CDR3 spans 16 amino acids. Unmatched junction bases numbered 6, after V lost 2 bases and J lost 4 bases. Germline CDR1 is MNHNS and CDR2 is SASEGT.

The clonotype was recovered from a man between 18 and 29 years old in good health. The genes are TRBV6-1 and TRBJ2-3; 10 nucleotides line up with TRBD2. What was sequenced was naive CD4+ T cells sorted from blood. Subset meaning: CD45RA+ positively selected. The chain's CDR3 is CASSERSGGAADTQYF. CDR3 nucleotides: TGTGCCAGCAGTGAAAGAAGCGGGGGGGCCGCAGATACGCAGTATTTT.